The clone carrying this T cell receptor beta chain has just a few counts. No antigen is known for it. Generation of TCR beta libraries employed quantitative 5'-RACE incorporating molecular barcodes. TCRdb re-derived calls from the 5' RACE reads in MiXCR, one entry per CDR3 protein. The sample contains more than 300,000 distinct CDR3 sequences, roughly 8% of which appear only once. The sample comes from a study of CD8 T cells in ankylosing spondylitis. Germline V gene data show CDR1 as SGDLS and CDR2 as YYNGEE. The CDR3 has 13 residues. Between the trimmed V and J ends, which lost 4 bases and 8 bases, there was a span of 15 bases. Study-wide findings and caveats: It appeared that ankylosing spondylitis blood was characterized by a TCR beta motif of 8 or 9 highly homologous variants. CD8+ cells made up the disease-linked clones, which were relatively rare in peripheral blood.

V is TRBV9 and J is TRBJ1-2; D possibly corresponds to TRBD1 (5 bases). Sequencing input: blood, either unsorted or a sorted T cell fraction (not recorded which). This TCR came from a male donor with ankylosing spondylitis. In DNA, the CDR3 is TGTGCCAGCAGCCCCAGGACACCCCTCGGCTACACCTTC. Translated, it gives CASSPRTPLGYTF.